These 32 T cell receptor beta chains originate from one sample sequenced in a study of cytomegalovirus exposure and HLA in healthy donors. The PCR had 60 Vbeta and 13 Jbeta primers. Libraries were prepared by immunoSEQ multiplex PCR; TCRdb keeps only in-frame clonotypes and omits some of them. The sample holds about 99,000 clones; roughly 78% are singletons and the top ten take approximately 1.7%. Source material: PBMCs. The receptors come from a woman in her thirties or forties in good health and CMV-seronegative.

This chain joins TRBV2 and TRBJ2-3, with a possible D match to TRBD2 (7 bases). V lost 7 bases to trimming and J lost 0 bases, with 20 bases between them. Per germline, CDR1 SNHLY and CDR2 FYNNEI. This CDR3 has 17 amino acids. In DNA form, the CDR3 reads TGTGCCAGCAACGTCGGGGGCCAGCGGGGCAGCACAGATACGCAGTATTTT. It specifies CASNVGGQRGSTDTQYF.

The chain carries TRBV7-2 and TRBJ1-2; D might be TRBD1 (6 bases). The V end was cut by 3 bases, the J end by 4 bases, with 12 bases between. The CDR3 has 14 residues. The germline V gene has CDR1 SGHTA and CDR2 FQGNSA. CDR3: CASSFYKTGYGYTF. The CDR3 coding sequence is TGTGCCAGCAGCTTTTACAAGACAGGCTATGGCTACACCTTC.

The V gene is TRBV25-1, the J gene TRBJ2-5; D gene unclear. Germline V gives CDR1 MGHDK, CDR2 SYGVNS. Deletions cut 4 bases from V and 2 bases from J, with 20 bases between. The CDR3 runs to 17 residues. In DNA form, the CDR3 reads TGTGCCAGCAGTGCCCCGGCGGAGACCTGGCCACAAGAGACCCAGTACTTC. It specifies CASSAPAETWPQETQYF.

The rearrangement joins TRBV4-2 to TRBJ2-7; 12 bases align to TRBD2. This CDR3 contains 15 residues. Germline values: CDR1 LGHNA, CDR2 YNFKEQ. The trim removed 3 bases at V and 4 bases at J, leaving 4 bases unmatched. The CDR3 here is CASSHGTSGQYEQYF. The CDR3 DNA reads TGTGCCAGCAGCCATGGGACTAGCGGGCAATACGAGCAGTACTTC.

The chain recombines TRBV14 with TRBJ2-3; TRBD2 aligns across 7 bases. With 4 bases clipped from V and 7 bases from J, the junction kept 5 bases outside the gene matches. In germline, CDR1 is SGHDN, CDR2 FVKESK. CDR3 length equals 13 residues. The CDR3 region is CASSPASGNTQYF. The CDR3 DNA is TGTGCCAGCAGCCCGGCTAGCGGAAATACGCAGTATTTT.

This clone was detected only once. The chain recombines TRBV2 with TRBJ2-1; TRBD1 agrees at 7 bases. V was clipped by 6 bases and J by 4 bases; unmatched bases: 15. Germline CDR1 SNHLY, CDR2 FYNNEI. CDR3 length: 17 residues. For the CDR3, the DNA is TGTGCCAGCAGCGACCTATTGACAGGGAGAGCTTACAATGAGCAGTTCTTC. Its protein is CASSDLLTGRAYNEQFF.

The chain recombines TRBV5-1 with TRBJ1-1, with 7 bases matching TRBD1. Per the germline V gene, CDR1 is SGHRS and CDR2 is YFSETQ. Losses at the gene ends were 2 bases for V and 1 base for J; bases not matched to a gene: 2. CDR3 length equals 14 residues. The CDR3 spells CASSFGTENTEAFF. The DNA for the CDR3 is TGCGCCAGCAGCTTCGGGACAGAGAACACTGAAGCTTTCTTT.

The chain carries TRBV7-9 and TRBJ1-4; D might be TRBD1 (5 bases). Deletions cut 4 bases from V and 7 bases from J, with 13 bases between. The CDR3 spans 14 residues. The germline gives CDR1 SEHNR, CDR2 FQNEAQ (reference sequence). The CDR3 DNA follows: TGTGCCAGCAGCTGGGGGAGGGGCGGTGAAAAACTGTTTTTT. Its protein product is CASSWGRGGEKLFF.

The J gene is TRBJ2-4, the V gene TRBV7-2, with D possibly matching TRBD2 (6 bases). Looked up from germline, CDR1 is SGHTA and CDR2 is FQGNSA. The ends were cut back, 2 bases at V and 5 bases at J, with 10 bases in the middle. The CDR3 loop spans 14 amino acids. CDR3 sequence: CASSLRLGENIQYF. DNA of the CDR3: TGTGCCAGCAGCTTAAGACTAGGGGAAAACATTCAGTACTTC. The full variable domain, rest sourced from reference TRBV7-2 and TRBJ2-4, is GAGVSQSPSNKVTEKGKDVELRCDPISGHTALYWYRQSLGQGLEFLIYFQGNSAPDKSGLPSDRFSAERTGGSVSTLTIQRTQQEDSAVYLCASSLRLGENIQYFGAGTRLSVL.

The V call is TRBV2, the J call TRBJ1-6; D is perhaps TRBD1 (5 bases). This CDR3 has 12 amino acids. Trimming removed 8 bases at V and 10 bases at J, with 12 bases between. Germline V lookup: CDR1 SNHLY, CDR2 FYNNEI. The CDR3 loop reads CASGEGYSPLHF. CDR3 nucleotide sequence: TGTGCCAGCGGGGAGGGGTACTCACCCCTCCACTTT.

There are a few counts of this clone. The chain recombines TRBV7-9 with TRBJ2-7; no firm D call. V was trimmed by 5 bases and J by 3 bases, leaving 8 bases between them. Germline V gene sequence: CDR1 SEHNR, CDR2 FQNEAQ (reference sequence). This CDR3 is 12 amino acids long. CDR3: CASSLRLYEQYF. DNA of the CDR3: TGTGCCAGCAGCCTGAGACTCTACGAGCAGTACTTC.

The J gene is TRBJ2-7, the V gene TRBV4-3, with 11 bases that match TRBD2. The CDR3 length is 18 residues. CDR1 and CDR2 from the germline V gene are LGHNA and YSLEER. With V trimmed by 4 bases and J by 1 base, 12 bases remained unmatched. This CDR3 reads CASSLWAGLAESSYEQYF. CDR3 in DNA: TGCGCCAGCAGCCTTTGGGCGGGACTAGCGGAAAGTTCCTACGAGCAGTACTTC.

This chain links TRBV15 with TRBJ2-3; D may be TRBD2 (5 bases). Trimming removed 1 base at V and 4 bases at J, with 18 bases between. The CDR3 has 17 residues. Germline lookup yields CDR1 LNHNV and CDR2 YYDKDF (reference sequence). DNA of the CDR3: TGTGCCACCAGCAGAGTCTTCAGGACTGACATTTCAGATACGCAGTATTTT. Its protein product is CATSRVFRTDISDTQYF.

The rearrangement joins TRBV7-2 to TRBJ2-1, with D perhaps TRBD2 (5 bases). Trimming pared 3 bases from V and 0 bases from J, leaving 9 bases between. Germline V CDR1 and CDR2: SGHTA, FQGNSA. The CDR3 has 15 residues. CDR3 region: CASSFIGSSYNEQFF. CDR3 DNA sequence: TGTGCCAGCAGCTTCATTGGGAGCTCCTACAATGAGCAGTTCTTC.

V usage is TRBV28 and J usage is TRBJ2-1; possible D gene TRBD2, 6 bases. The V gene lost 6 bases and the J gene lost 5 bases, with 17 bases spanning the gap. CDR1 MDHEN and CDR2 SYDVKM come from the germline V gene. The CDR3 has 15 residues. In nucleotides, the CDR3 is TGTGCCAGCAGCCGCTGGCGGGAAGGTAACAATGAGCAGTTCTTC. As protein: CASSRWREGNNEQFF.

The genes are TRBV6-6 and TRBJ2-1, with 8 bases fitting TRBD1. After removal of 4 bases from V and 9 bases from J, the junction contained 11 bases not matched to a gene. CDR1 MNHNY and CDR2 SVGAGI come from the germline V gene (reference sequence). CDR3 length: 15 residues. The CDR3 is CASSSPTGVWLEQFF. The DNA for the CDR3 is TGTGCCAGCAGTTCCCCGACAGGGGTCTGGCTTGAGCAGTTCTTC.

The table lists this clone with a few counts. This sequence joins TRBV25-1 and TRBJ2-2; the D is unclear. This CDR3 is built from 16 residues. The V end was cut by 3 bases, the J end by 1 base, with 12 bases between. Germline assignment: CDR1 MGHDK and CDR2 SYGVNS. The CDR3, as DNA: TGTGCCAGCAGTGACTTGGGCAACTTGAACACCGGGGAGCTGTTTTTT. It is translated as CASSDLGNLNTGELFF.

The chain uses TRBV7-2 and TRBJ2-3, with 8 positions matching TRBD1. CDR1 and CDR2 from the germline V gene are SGHTA and FQGNSA. This CDR3 region has 14 residues. The V gene end was trimmed by 5 bases and the J gene end by 1 base; junction bases not matched to a gene: 2. The CDR3 DNA sequence: TGTGCCAGCAGCCTGACAGGGGGCACAGATACGCAGTATTTT. Its translation is CASSLTGGTDTQYF.

The sample holds a few counts of this clone. The rearrangement joins TRBV19 to TRBJ2-7; maybe TRBD1 (5 bases). Germline-derived CDR1 and CDR2 are LNHDA and SQIVND (reference sequence). The CDR3 has 14 amino acids. V was clipped by 3 bases and J by 3 bases, with 12 bases between them. Here the CDR3 reads CASSIAPGIYEQYF. CDR3 in DNA: TGTGCCAGTAGTATCGCGCCAGGGATCTACGAGCAGTACTTC. The full variable domain, rest sourced from reference TRBV19 and TRBJ2-7, is DGGITQSPKYLFRKEGQNVTLSCEQNLNHDAMYWYRQDPGQGLRLIYYSQIVNDFQKGDIAEGYSVSREKKESFPLTVTSAQKNPTAFYLCASSIAPGIYEQYFGPGTRLTVT.

The chain carries TRBV5-4 and TRBJ2-1; TRBD2 aligns across 7 bases. This CDR3 is built from 16 residues. Germline loops: CDR1 SGHNT, CDR2 YYREEE (reference sequence). V was clipped by 2 bases and J by 0 bases; unmatched bases: 5. CDR3 protein: CASSFSSGSSYNEQFF. The CDR3 DNA reads TGTGCCAGCAGCTTTTCTAGCGGAAGCTCCTACAATGAGCAGTTCTTC.

CDR3 in amino acids: CASSTSSGRGETQYF. CDR3 DNA sequence: TGTGCCAGCAGTACCTCTAGCGGGAGAGGGGAGACCCAGTACTTC. The chain couples TRBV7-3 to TRBJ2-5, with 10 bases lining up with TRBD2. The CDR3 sequence is 15 residues long. CDR1 is SGHTA and CDR2 is FQGTGA in the germline V gene. The V gene end was trimmed by 6 bases and the J gene end by 5 bases; junction bases not matched to a gene: 9. Supplemented by reference TRBV7-3 and TRBJ2-5, the full variable domain reads GAGVSQTPSNKVTEKGKYVELRCDPISGHTALYWYRQSLGQGPEFLIYFQGTGAADDSGLPNDRFFAVRPEGSVSTLKIQRTERGDSAVYLCASSTSSGRGETQYFGPGTRLLVL.

This clone was counted a few times. The rearrangement joins TRBV6-4 to TRBJ2-3; 9 bases align to TRBD2. There are 15 residues in the CDR3. The V gene's germline CDR1 is MRHNA and CDR2 SNTAGT. V lost 6 bases and J lost 4; bases outside the gene matches: 8. CDR3 region: CASSYSGSGPDTQYF. CDR3 bases: TGTGCCAGCAGCTATAGCGGGAGTGGGCCAGATACGCAGTATTTT.

This sequence joins TRBV5-6 and TRBJ2-1; tentatively, D is TRBD2 (6 bases). The CDR3 is made up of 15 amino acids. The germline V and J ends were trimmed by 0 bases and 7 bases, with 14 bases remaining between them. Germline CDR1 is SGHDT and CDR2 is YYEEEE. CDR3 sequence (DNA): TGTGCCAGCAGCTTGGTTGAGGTTCGGGGGAATGAGCAGTTCTTC. It codes for CASSLVEVRGNEQFF.

This clone has just a few counts. The chain combines TRBV7-2 with TRBJ2-2, with D uncertain. Germline V CDR1 and CDR2: SGHTA, FQGNSA. The CDR3 spans 14 residues. Between the trimmed V and J ends, which lost 0 bases and 2 bases, there was a span of 4 bases. CDR3 region: CASSLAANTGELFF. CDR3 coding DNA: TGTGCCAGCAGCTTAGCGGCCAACACCGGGGAGCTGTTTTTT.

The chain employs TRBV25-1 and TRBJ1-1, with D possibly matching TRBD1 (6 bases). The CDR3 is made up of 16 amino acids. Germline V gene sequence: CDR1 MGHDK, CDR2 SYGVNS. Trimming removed 1 base from V and 0 bases from J, with 12 bases in between. DNA of the CDR3: TGTGCCAGCAGTGAATGGGGGGGCACCTTGAACACTGAAGCTTTCTTT. It translates to CASSEWGGTLNTEAFF.

This sequence joins TRBV7-2 and TRBJ2-5, with a possible D match to TRBD2 (6 bases). Between the trimmed V and J ends, which lost 4 bases and 3 bases, there was a span of 15 bases. The CDR3 covers 15 residues. Germline-derived CDR1 and CDR2 are SGHTA and FQGNSA. CDR3 residues: CASSSRGWGEETQYF. For the CDR3, the DNA is TGTGCCAGCAGCTCCCGGGGTTGGGGGGAAGAGACCCAGTACTTC.

The chain carries TRBV27 and TRBJ1-5; unclear D gene. Trimming cost V 1 base and J 1 base, with 11 bases left between them. The CDR3 has 16 amino acids. Looked up from germline, CDR1 is MNHEY and CDR2 is SMNVEV (reference sequence). CDR3 DNA sequence: TGTGCCAGCAGTTTATTAGCCGGCCCAAGCAATCAGCCCCAGCATTTT. Its translation is CASSLLAGPSNQPQHF.

J is TRBJ2-3 and V is TRBV5-1, with D maybe TRBD1 (5 bases). V was shortened by 0 bases and J by 2 bases, with 13 bases between the two germline ends. Germline V gene sequence: CDR1 SGHRS, CDR2 YFSETQ. The CDR3 is made up of 16 amino acids. CDR3 nucleotides: TGCGCCAGCAGCTTGGGAGCGACAGCCATCACAGATACGCAGTATTTT. Translating it yields CASSLGATAITDTQYF.

This clone was observed a single time. This chain joins TRBV7-3 and TRBJ1-3, with TRBD1 matching over 9 bases. The length of the CDR3 is 13 residues. CDR1 is SGHTA, CDR2 FQGTGA, per germline. V lost 2 bases to trimming and J lost 9 bases; unmatched junction nucleotides: 2. CDR3 region: CASSLSQGATIYF. Here the CDR3 DNA reads TGTGCCAGCAGCTTATCACAGGGGGCCACCATATATTTT. Together with reference TRBV7-3 and TRBJ1-3, the CDR3 gives the full variable domain: GAGVSQTPSNKVTEKGKYVELRCDPISGHTALYWYRQSLGQGPEFLIYFQGTGAADDSGLPNDRFFAVRPEGSVSTLKIQRTERGDSAVYLCASSLSQGATIYFGEGSWLTVV.

The V and J genes are TRBV28 and TRBJ1-5; D unresolved. Germline V gene sequence: CDR1 MDHEN, CDR2 SYDVKM. The CDR3 is 13 residues long. Trimming removed 4 bases at V and 3 bases at J, with 7 bases between. The CDR3 loop reads CASSSPNNQPQHF. DNA of the CDR3: TGTGCCAGCAGTTCCCCCAACAATCAGCCCCAGCATTTT.

To note about this clone: The junction departs from the called germline gene at one end, perhaps through a read error. This chain links TRBV27 with TRBJ2-3; D is uncertain. Germline CDR1 reads MNHEY; CDR2 reads SMNVEV (reference sequence). This CDR3 has 16 amino acids. CDR3 residues: CASSAIPRPAGDTQYF. DNA of the CDR3: TGTGCCAGCAGCGCAATACCCCGACCGGCCGGAGATACACAGTATTTT.

The chain combines TRBV5-1 with TRBJ1-2; D remains ambiguous. This CDR3 has 14 residues. CDR1 is SGHRS and CDR2 is YFSETQ in the germline V gene. Deletions cut 4 bases from V and 3 bases from J, with 13 bases between. This CDR3 is CASSDLTPDYGYTF. As DNA, the CDR3 is TGCGCCAGCAGCGATTTGACACCCGACTATGGCTACACCTTC.